The subject of this entry is one T cell receptor (beta chain). In the source study's methods: Amplifying reference gene primers gave estimates of nucleated cell counts. Data came from immunoSEQ multiplex PCR; TCRdb stores just in-frame clones and leaves some out. The DNA gave D and trimming, while V, J and clone size come from that table. This table holds 70,000 to 95,000 clones, around four fifths found once. This specimen comes from a study of blood T cell repertoires in COVID-19. Turning to the study itself: Both acute and convalescent COVID-19 samples were obtained from the United States, Italy and Spain. T cells, B-cell-depleted T cells, or PBMCs supplied cDNA or gDNA.

Germline V gene data show CDR1 as MGHRA and CDR2 as YSYEKL. Trimming took 3 bases from V and 8 from J; bases not matched to a gene: 6. This CDR3 contains 14 residues. Sequenced: peripheral blood. The sequence came from a woman in her 70s with active or convalescent COVID-19. V and J are TRBV4-1 and TRBJ1-4; TRBD1 matches 7 bases. In DNA, the CDR3 is TGCGCCAGCAGCCACAATTACAGGGGAGAAAAACTGTTTTTT. The encoded protein is CASSHNYRGEKLFF.